The 26 T cell receptor beta chains given below trace back to one sample, sequenced in a study of response to subunit inactivated influenza vaccine. Each CDR3 protein gets one entry after TCRdb re-called the RT-PCR reads with MiXCR. Of about 570,000 distinct CDR3 sequences in the sample, around 10% were seen once. This sample also belongs to another study, concerning T cells expressing NK-cell markers. That study reports: UMI-tagged 5'RACE template switching yielded the TCR beta cDNA.

The material was PBMCs from blood, obtained on the day of vaccination. All receptors come from a man in his forties or fifties who received an inactivated influenza vaccine.

This clonotype appeared a few times. The chain recombines TRBV5-1 with TRBJ1-1; tentatively, D is TRBD1 (5 bases). The germline V gene has CDR1 SGHRS and CDR2 YFSETQ. The CDR3 extends over 18 amino acids. V was pared by 1 base and J by 3 bases, with 22 bases between. DNA of the CDR3: TGCGCCAGCAGCTTGTCATGGGGGGAGGTTGTCTCGTACACTGAAGCTTTCTTT. As protein: CASSLSWGEVVSYTEAFF.

This chain uses TRBV5-6 with TRBJ2-7; the D gene is possibly TRBD2 (6 bases). From germline, CDR1 is SGHDT and CDR2 YYEEEE. The length of the CDR3 is 16 residues. The V end lost 1 base, the J end lost 2 bases, and 16 bases lay between the germline ends. CDR3 sequence reads: CASSLLLVEGPYEQYF. For the CDR3, the DNA is TGTGCCAGCAGCTTGCTGCTTGTGGAGGGGCCCTACGAGCAGTACTTC. The complete variable domain, with remaining parts taken from reference TRBV5-6 and TRBJ2-7, reads DAGVTQSPTHLIKTRGQQVTLRCSPKSGHDTVSWYQQALGQGPQFIFQYYEEEERQRGNFPDRFSGHQFPNYSSELNVNALLLGDSALYLCASSLLLVEGPYEQYFGPGTRLTVT.

In this sample, this clonotype turned up a few times. The V call is TRBV7-2, the J call TRBJ2-3; maybe TRBD2 (5 bases). CDR3 length equals 15 residues. From germline, CDR1 is SGHTA and CDR2 FQGNSA. V was clipped by 3 bases and J by 0 bases, with 10 bases between them. The CDR3 coding sequence is TGTGCCAGCAGCTTCCAAGCGGCTAGCACAGATACGCAGTATTTT. As protein: CASSFQAASTDTQYF.

This clonotype turned up a few times. The chain combines TRBV7-2 with TRBJ2-1; 8 bases map to TRBD2. Germline lookup yields CDR1 SGHTA and CDR2 FQGNSA. Losses at the gene ends were 5 bases for V and 8 bases for J; bases not matched to a gene: 14. The CDR3 extends over 16 amino acids. The CDR3 sequence is CASSPGTSPLSDEQFF. The CDR3 nucleotides are TGTGCCAGCAGCCCCGGGACTAGTCCTCTGTCGGATGAGCAGTTCTTC.

There are a few counts of this clonotype. The chain employs TRBV29-1 and TRBJ2-1; no firm D call. Between the trimmed V and J ends, which lost 6 bases and 0 bases, there was a span of 9 bases. From germline, CDR1 is SQVTM and CDR2 ANQGSEA. The CDR3 totals 13 residues. The CDR3 spells CSVIKSSYNEQFF. DNA of the CDR3: TGCAGCGTGATAAAGAGCTCCTACAATGAGCAGTTCTTC.

The rearrangement joins TRBV5-1 to TRBJ2-1, with 9 bases fitting TRBD1. With V trimmed by 4 bases and J by 6 bases, 5 bases remained unmatched. Per the germline V gene, CDR1 is SGHRS and CDR2 is YFSETQ. The CDR3 contains 14 residues. CDR3 sequence reads: CASSNRQGVNEQFF. The CDR3, as DNA: TGCGCCAGCAGCAATCGACAGGGGGTCAATGAGCAGTTCTTC. Looking up the rest from reference TRBV5-1 and TRBJ2-1 gives the full variable domain: KAGVTQTPRYLIKTRGQQVTLSCSPISGHRSVSWYQQTPGQGLQFLFEYFSETQRNKGNFPGRFSGRQFSNSRSEMNVSTLELGDSALYLCASSNRQGVNEQFFGPGTRLTVL.

The sample holds many counts of this clonotype. V gene TRBV12-3 or TRBV12-4 combines with J gene TRBJ2-1; D is undetermined. The CDR3 extends over 10 amino acids. V lost 9 bases and J 4 bases, leaving 4 bases between the germline ends. This CDR3 reads CASGYNEQFF. The DNA of the CDR3 is TGTGCCAGTGGGTACAATGAGCAGTTCTTC.

The chain couples TRBV18 to TRBJ1-5, with D possibly being TRBD1 (5 bases). The germline V and J ends were trimmed by 3 bases and 4 bases, with 10 bases remaining between them. The CDR3 length is 14 residues. Germline CDR1 reads KGHSH; CDR2 reads LQKENI. The CDR3 DNA sequence: TGTGCCAGCTCACCCTTCGACAGAAATCAGCCCCAGCATTTT. Protein: CASSPFDRNQPQHF.

Ten or more counts support this clonotype. At one end the junction does not follow the germline gene, possibly because of a read error. This rearrangement joins TRBV5-1 to TRBJ2-5; D not certain. The CDR3 covers 12 residues. The germline V gene encodes CDR1 SGHRS and CDR2 YFSETQ. CDR3 residues: CASSLVGETQYF. In DNA, the CDR3 is TGTGCCAGCAGCTTGGTGGGAGAGACCCAGTACTTC.

The rearrangement uses TRBV24-1 and TRBJ2-1; D possibly uses TRBD1 or TRBD2 (5 bases each). The ends were cut back, 7 bases at V and 5 bases at J, with 14 bases in the middle. In germline, CDR1 is KGHDR, CDR2 SFDVKD. CDR3 size: 14 residues. The CDR3 region is CATRGDGWDNEQFF. CDR3 coding DNA: TGTGCCACCAGGGGGGACGGCTGGGACAATGAGCAGTTCTTC.

In this sample, this clonotype turned up many times. The chain couples TRBV25-1 to TRBJ1-6; tentative D call: TRBD1 (5 bases). The CDR3 spans 18 residues. The germline CDR1 and CDR2 sequences are MGHDK and SYGVNS. Trimming shortened V by 3 bases and J by 10 bases, and 25 bases separated the two germline ends. This chain's CDR3 is CASSDSWRGSGGISPLHF. CDR3 coding DNA: TGTGCCAGCAGTGATTCTTGGAGGGGCTCGGGTGGAATCTCACCCCTCCACTTT. The full variable domain, with the rest looked up from reference TRBV25-1 and TRBJ1-6, is EADIYQTPRYLVIGTGKKITLECSQTMGHDKMYWYQQDPGMELHLIHYSYGVNSTEKGDLSSESTVSRIRTEHFPLTLESARPSHTSQYLCASSDSWRGSGGISPLHFGNGTRLTVT.

The genes are TRBV20-1 and TRBJ1-4; D not certain. The germline CDR1 and CDR2 sequences are DFQATT and SNEGSKA (reference sequence). V shed 0 bases and J shed 8 bases, with 16 bases lying between them. CDR3 size: 15 residues. CDR3 DNA: TGCAGTGCTAGAGACCCTACTCTCAGTGGGGAAAAACTGTTTTTT. Its translation: CSARDPTLSGEKLFF.

This clonotype came up a few times. The rearrangement uses TRBV7-8 and TRBJ2-1, with D perhaps TRBD2 (5 bases). V shed 5 bases and J shed 1 base, with 12 bases lying between them. The CDR3 runs to 15 residues. In germline, CDR1 is SGHVS, CDR2 FQNEAQ. CDR3 region: CASSERTGSYNEQFF. The CDR3 bases are TGTGCCAGCAGCGAACGGACGGGGTCCTACAATGAGCAGTTCTTC.

This clonotype was counted only a few times. This chain joins TRBV4-3 and TRBJ1-1, with D possibly TRBD1 on 5 matching bases. Trimming took off 3 bases at V and 1 base at J, with 12 bases between the two ends. CDR3 size: 15 residues. The germline CDR1 and CDR2 sequences are LGHNA and YSLEER. In nucleotides, the CDR3 is TGCGCCAGCAGCCAGGGGGTTGGTAGGAACACTGAAGCTTTCTTT. It is translated as CASSQGVGRNTEAFF.

This clonotype was found a few times. The chain uses TRBV6-1 and TRBJ1-1; D unresolved. Germline V gene data show CDR1 as MNHNS and CDR2 as SASEGT. The CDR3 is made up of 14 amino acids. With 8 bases removed from V and 1 base from J, the gap between germline ends came to 14 bases. This chain's CDR3 is CASALRTENTEAFF. CDR3 nucleotides: TGTGCCAGCGCACTGAGAACTGAGAACACTGAAGCTTTCTTT.

This clonotype came up a few times. The chain recombines TRBV9 with TRBJ1-6; D is perhaps TRBD1 (6 bases). The CDR3 totals 16 residues. V lost 0 bases and J 7 bases, leaving 14 bases between the germline ends. Germline CDR1 reads SGDLS; CDR2 reads YYNGEE. The CDR3 is CASSVARDMTNSPLHF. The CDR3 nucleotides read TGTGCCAGCAGCGTAGCTCGGGACATGACGAATTCACCCCTCCACTTT.

This clonotype was counted a few times. The chain uses TRBV6-5 and TRBJ2-2; TRBD2 matches at 11 bases. This CDR3 region has 15 residues. CDR1 is MNHEY and CDR2 is SVGAGI in the germline V gene. The J segment lost 4 bases and the V segment lost 2 bases, leaving 0 bases of the junction unmatched. Written as DNA, the CDR3 is TGTGCCAGCAGTTACGGACTAGCGGGCACCGGGGAGCTGTTTTTT. Its protein is CASSYGLAGTGELFF.

The rearrangement joins TRBV14 to TRBJ2-7; 9 bases map to TRBD1. Germline values: CDR1 SGHDN, CDR2 FVKESK. V was clipped by 3 bases and J by 2 bases; unmatched bases: 8. This CDR3 has 16 amino acids. In nucleotides, the CDR3 is TGTGCCAGCAGCCACTTTCCGGGACAGGGTCCCTACGAGCAGTACTTC. Its protein is CASSHFPGQGPYEQYF.

The chain is built from TRBV11-2 and TRBJ2-5, with D unclear. Germline values: CDR1 SGHAT, CDR2 FQNNGV. V was cut by 1 base and J by 2 bases, with 14 bases left in between. This CDR3 region has 16 residues. The DNA of the CDR3 is TGTGCCAGCAGCTTAGGGACGGTGACACCTCAAGAGACCCAGTACTTC. This sequence encodes CASSLGTVTPQETQYF.

This clonotype was seen repeatedly, ten times or more. This rearrangement joins TRBV12-3 or TRBV12-4 to TRBJ2-5; D perhaps matches TRBD1 (6 bases). CDR3 length: 13 amino acids. V was trimmed by 6 bases and J by 5 bases, leaving 13 bases between them. Here the CDR3 reads CASRTLGAETQYF. The CDR3 coding sequence is TGTGCCAGCAGGACCCTGGGGGCGGAGACCCAGTACTTC.

This clonotype has a handful of counts. The chain uses TRBV27 and TRBJ2-7, with TRBD1 identical over 7 bases. The CDR3 consists of 15 residues. CDR1 and CDR2 (germline): MNHEY, SMNVEV (reference sequence). V dropped 10 bases and J dropped 4; count of bases not matched to a gene: 16. For the CDR3, the DNA is TGTGCCAACCGCCTACTCGGGACAGAAGTTTACGAGCAGTACTTC. This encodes CANRLLGTEVYEQYF.

CDR3 nucleotide sequence: TGTGCCAGCAGCCGCGAGGGAGAACGCTACAATGAGCAGTTCTTC. It yields the protein CASSREGERYNEQFF. The gene calls are TRBV7-2 and TRBJ2-1; perhaps TRBD2 as D (5 bases). Deletions cut 5 bases from V and 3 bases from J, with 14 bases between. The CDR3 totals 15 residues. CDR1 is SGHTA and CDR2 is FQGNSA in the germline V gene.

The chain joins TRBV27 to TRBJ1-1, with TRBD1 identical over 7 bases. Germline loops: CDR1 MNHEY, CDR2 SMNVEV (reference sequence). V trimming: 8 bases; J trimming: 0 bases; junction bases outside the gene matches: 6. There are 14 residues in the CDR3. The CDR3 coding sequence is TGTGCCAGCTTCCCCGGGACAGTGAACACTGAAGCTTTCTTT. It translates to CASFPGTVNTEAFF.

This chain joins TRBV27 and TRBJ1-2; 11 bases agree with TRBD1. Germline loops: CDR1 MNHEY, CDR2 SMNVEV (reference sequence). Trimming took 4 bases from V and 0 from J; bases not matched to a gene: 7. The CDR3 extends over 17 amino acids. CDR3 sequence: CASSYWTGGRANYGYTF. The CDR3 DNA follows: TGTGCCAGCAGTTACTGGACAGGGGGCAGAGCTAACTATGGCTACACCTTC.

The gene calls are TRBV9 and TRBJ2-7; D gene unclear. Trimming cost V 0 bases and J 6 bases, with 19 bases left between them. The CDR3 sequence is 16 residues long. CDR1 is SGDLS, CDR2 YYNGEE, per germline. The DNA of the CDR3 is TGTGCCAGCAGCGTAGACCCGTCTCCCCGACCCAGCGAGCAGTACTTC. Its translation: CASSVDPSPRPSEQYF.

J is TRBJ2-1 and V is TRBV6-2 or TRBV6-3, with D possibly matching TRBD2 (5 bases). V dropped 2 bases and J dropped 6 bases, with 14 bases sitting between them. This CDR3 is 15 amino acids long. Germline V gives CDR1 MNHEY, CDR2 SVGEGT. In DNA form, the CDR3 reads TGTGCCAGCAGTTACACGTCTTTAGCGTCCAATGAGCAGTTCTTC. It is translated as CASSYTSLASNEQFF.